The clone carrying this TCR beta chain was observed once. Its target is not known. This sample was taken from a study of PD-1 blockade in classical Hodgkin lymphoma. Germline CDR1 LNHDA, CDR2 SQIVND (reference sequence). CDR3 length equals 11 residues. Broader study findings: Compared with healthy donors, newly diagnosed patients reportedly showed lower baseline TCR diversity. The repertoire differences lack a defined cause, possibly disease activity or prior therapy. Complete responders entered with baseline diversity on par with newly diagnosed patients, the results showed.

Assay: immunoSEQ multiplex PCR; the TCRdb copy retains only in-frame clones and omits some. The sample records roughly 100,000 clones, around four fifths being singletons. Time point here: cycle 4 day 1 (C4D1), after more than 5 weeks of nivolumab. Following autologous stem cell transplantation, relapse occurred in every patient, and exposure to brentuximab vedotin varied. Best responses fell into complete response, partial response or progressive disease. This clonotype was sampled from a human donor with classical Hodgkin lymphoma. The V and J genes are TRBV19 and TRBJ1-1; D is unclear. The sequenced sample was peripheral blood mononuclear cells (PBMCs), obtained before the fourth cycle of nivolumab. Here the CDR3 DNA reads TGTGCAACTTTGGTGGCCACTGAAGCTTTCTTT. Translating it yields CATLVATEAFF.